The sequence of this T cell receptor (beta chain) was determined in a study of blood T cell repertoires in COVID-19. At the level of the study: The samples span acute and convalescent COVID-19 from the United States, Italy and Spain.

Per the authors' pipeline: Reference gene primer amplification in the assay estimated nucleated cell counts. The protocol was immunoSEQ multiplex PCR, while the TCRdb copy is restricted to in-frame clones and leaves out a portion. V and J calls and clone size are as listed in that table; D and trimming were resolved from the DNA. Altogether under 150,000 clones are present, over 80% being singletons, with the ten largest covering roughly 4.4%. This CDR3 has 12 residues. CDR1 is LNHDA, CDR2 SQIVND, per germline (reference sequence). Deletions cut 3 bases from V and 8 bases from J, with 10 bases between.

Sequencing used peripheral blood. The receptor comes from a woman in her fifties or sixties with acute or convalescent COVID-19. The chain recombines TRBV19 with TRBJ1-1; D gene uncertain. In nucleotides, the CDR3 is TGTGCCAGTAGTATCTCAAACAGAGAAGCTTTCTTT. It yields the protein CASSISNREAFF.